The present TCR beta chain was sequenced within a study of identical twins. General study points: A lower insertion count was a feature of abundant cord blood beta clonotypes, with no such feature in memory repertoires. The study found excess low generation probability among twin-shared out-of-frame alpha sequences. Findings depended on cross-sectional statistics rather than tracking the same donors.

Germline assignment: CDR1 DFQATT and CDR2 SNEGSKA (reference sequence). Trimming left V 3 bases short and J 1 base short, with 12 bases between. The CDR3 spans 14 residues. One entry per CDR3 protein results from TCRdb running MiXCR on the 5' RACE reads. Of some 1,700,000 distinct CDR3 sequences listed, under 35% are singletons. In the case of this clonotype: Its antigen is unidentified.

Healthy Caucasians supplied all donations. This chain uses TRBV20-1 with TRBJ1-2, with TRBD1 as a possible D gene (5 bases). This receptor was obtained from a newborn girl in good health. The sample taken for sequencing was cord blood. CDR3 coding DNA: TGCAGTGCTAGTCGAGGAGGGGATAACTATGGCTACACCTTC. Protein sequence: CSASRGGDNYGYTF.